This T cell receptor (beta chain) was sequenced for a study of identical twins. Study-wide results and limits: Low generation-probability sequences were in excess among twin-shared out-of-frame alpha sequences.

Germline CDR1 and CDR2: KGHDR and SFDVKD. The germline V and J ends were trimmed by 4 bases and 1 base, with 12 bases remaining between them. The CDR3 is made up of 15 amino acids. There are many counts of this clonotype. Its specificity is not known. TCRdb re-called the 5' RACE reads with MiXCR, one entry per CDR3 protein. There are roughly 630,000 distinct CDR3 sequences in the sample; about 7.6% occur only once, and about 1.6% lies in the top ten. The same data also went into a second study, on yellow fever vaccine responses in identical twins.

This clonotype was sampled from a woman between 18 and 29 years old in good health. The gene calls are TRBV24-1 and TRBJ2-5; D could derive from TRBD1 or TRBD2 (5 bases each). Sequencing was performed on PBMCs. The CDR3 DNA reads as TGTGCCACCAGTGACTCGGGACCGACCCAAGAGACCCAGTACTTC. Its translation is CATSDSGPTQETQYF.